This entry describes one T cell receptor beta chain. Its target is unknown. This sample was included in a study of T-cell memory formation after mild COVID-19. Overall study: Most TCR clusters belonged to a single donor.

The CDR3 has 14 amino acids. Trimming cost V 6 bases and J 3 bases; bases outside gene matches: 7. Per the germline V gene, CDR1 is MDHEN and CDR2 is SYDVKM. TCRdb redid the calling of the 5' RACE reads with MiXCR, one entry per CDR3 protein. This table holds roughly 120,000 distinct CDR3 sequences, roughly 15% found once. General study results and limits: Day 15 to 85 contractors were CD4/CD8 balanced; later expanders leaned CD4+. CD8+ contracting clones occupied EMRA, while CD4+ ones occupied mainly CM and EM.

The chain uses TRBV28 and TRBJ1-1; TRBD1 matches at 7 bases. The specimen sequenced was PBMCs or a T cell subset sorted from them (not recorded which). The receptor was isolated from an adult woman who had mild COVID-19 (a few samples of this study predate the infection). Cell type and time point are not known. Here the CDR3 reads CASSTGQQHTEAFF. As DNA, the CDR3 is TGTGCCAGCAGCACGGGACAGCAGCACACTGAAGCTTTCTTT. The whole variable domain, remainder taken from reference TRBV28 and TRBJ1-1, is DVKVTQSSRYLVKRTGEKVFLECVQDMDHENMFWYRQDPGLGLRLIYFSYDVKMKEKGDIPEGYSVSREKKERFSLILESASTNQTSMYLCASSTGQQHTEAFFGQGTRLTVV.